What follows describes a single T cell receptor (beta chain). The data originate from a study of blood T cell repertoires in COVID-19. About the research overall: Both acute and convalescent COVID-19 samples were obtained from the United States, Italy and Spain.

The method was immunoSEQ multiplex PCR; TCRdb's version includes in-frame clones alone and lacks a portion of them. This table has over 200,000 clones, over 80% appearing once. The CDR3 is 15 amino acids. With V trimmed by 5 bases and J by 1 base, 6 bases remained unmatched. Per germline, CDR1 SGHNT and CDR2 YYREEE (reference sequence). The receptor's source is a human donor in a cohort sampled during active COVID-19. The genes are TRBV5-4 and TRBJ2-3; 8 nucleotides line up with TRBD2. The material sequenced was peripheral blood. The DNA for the CDR3 is TGTGCCAGCAGAACGGGGGGGTCCCGCACAGATACGCAGTATTTT. Its translation is CASRTGGSRTDTQYF.